This T cell receptor (beta chain) was sequenced for a study of Graves' ophthalmopathy and Graves' hyperthyroidism. The V end was cut by 4 bases, the J end by 3 bases, with 10 bases between. This CDR3 region has 14 residues. Germline values: CDR1 SNHLY, CDR2 FYNNEI. Orbital computed tomography, thyroid ultrasound, TRAb, serum thyroxine and clinical symptoms formed the basis of diagnosis. The authors amplified TCR beta CDR3 regions, and they did so from RNA transcripts for repertoire sequencing. The workflow started with a first-round RT-PCR run with HTBI primers and then moved on to a second-round multiplex PCR. TCRdb re-derived calls from the multiplex PCR reads in MiXCR, one entry per CDR3 protein. The sample shows roughly 1.1 million distinct CDR3 sequences, about two fifths of them seen only once.

The chain recombines TRBV2 with TRBJ2-1; tentatively, D is TRBD2 (5 bases). Material: peripheral blood or thyroid tissue (not recorded which). The TCR originated in an adult man with Graves' hyperthyroidism. The CDR3 is CASSGLLDYNEQFF. The CDR3 DNA follows: TGTGCCAGCAGTGGTCTACTAGACTACAATGAGCAGTTCTTC.